The TCR beta chain under discussion was sequenced for a study of cytomegalovirus exposure and HLA in healthy donors. Comments on this clone: Antigen: not known.

CDR1 and CDR2 (germline): SGHTA, FQGTGA. With 5 bases clipped from V and 3 bases from J, the junction kept 7 bases outside the gene matches. The CDR3 totals 16 residues. Whole-study results and caveats: A later analysis linked a missense DCLRE1C variant to TCR beta V- and J-gene trimming. Earlier analysis yielded a pattern in which most TCR beta V segments were productive about 87% or about 30% of the time. Later analysis identified 15,000 to 20,000 TCR beta sequences associated with HLA alleles, using a false discovery rate threshold of 0.05. TCR beta chains numbering some 150 were designated cytomegalovirus-associated.

The PCR employed 60 Vbeta primers together with 13 Jbeta primers. The assay was immunoSEQ multiplex PCR, and TCRdb's table has in-frame clones only and misses some. Of under 250,000 clones detected, more than 70% appear once; the ten largest clones hold over 1%. The chain joins TRBV7-3 to TRBJ2-1; TRBD2 matches at 10 bases. This receptor was taken from a human donor in good health. Sequenced input: PBMCs. CDR3 loop: CASSRGLAEVYNEQFF. CDR3 DNA: TGTGCCAGCAGCAGAGGACTAGCGGAAGTCTACAATGAGCAGTTCTTC.